The T cell receptor (beta chain) described here comes from a study of CD8 T cells in Susac syndrome. As for the study in general: Patients with Susac syndrome were therapy-naive, taking corticosteroids, with some also receiving intravenous immunoglobulin, or taking intravenous immunoglobulin alone at the time their blood was drawn.

RNA, at about 0.45 to 1 ug, was reverse transcribed with random hexamers. MiXCR was run by TCRdb on the immunoSEQ multiplex PCR reads, yielding one entry per CDR3 protein. The data hold around 130,000 distinct CDR3 sequences, with roughly 94% observed a single time. CDR3 length equals 13 residues. Per the germline V gene, CDR1 is SGDLS and CDR2 is YYNGEE. The ends were cut back, 0 bases at V and 8 bases at J, with 9 bases in the middle. TCR beta sequencing covered blood CD8+ and CD4+ T cells. In contrast to the negatively isolated CD8+ and CD4+ T cells, TEMRA cells were FACS-enriched. Sequenced input: CD8+ T cells from PBMCs. The TCR sequence derives from a human donor with Susac syndrome. The gene calls are TRBV9 and TRBJ2-4; weak D call: TRBD2 (5 bases). The CDR3 nucleotides are TGTGCCAGCAGCGTAGGCAGCGGTGACATTCAGTACTTC. Amino acids: CASSVGSGDIQYF.